Sequencing of this T cell receptor (beta chain) was carried out in a study of chemoradiotherapy in HPV16-positive cancers. Study-level points and caveats: Candidate HPV-specific clones and E7-related TCR motifs grew in tumor during treatment. For HPV16-positive patients, expanding HPV-responsive T cells associated with longer recurrence-free survival.

Profiled with immunoSEQ multiplex PCR; TCRdb holds only in-frame clones, not every one. The data hold over 1,000 clones, with around 90% observed a single time. The CDR3 sequence is 14 residues long. Trimming shortened V by 4 bases and J by 4 bases, and 13 bases separated the two germline ends. CDR1 and CDR2 (germline): MDHEN, SYDVKM. To note about this clone: What it binds is unknown.

Repeated repertoire sampling spanned the course of chemoradiotherapy. The clonotype was recovered from a human donor with HPV-associated anogenital cancer. This chain links TRBV28 with TRBJ2-5; D possibly uses TRBD1 or TRBD2 (5 bases each). The sample here was tumor tissue, taken from a patient who underwent chemoradiotherapy. CDR3: CASSSQRGRETQYF. The CDR3 DNA reads as TGTGCCAGCAGTTCACAAAGGGGACGAGAGACCCAGTACTTC.